These T cell receptor beta chains were read from a single sample in a study of shared clonotypes between healthy human individuals. Measured with immunoSEQ multiplex PCR; TCRdb has only the in-frame clones, and not every one. The sample has approximately 840,000 clones, around 96% seen once. Material: naive CD8+ T cells sorted from blood. Receptors were obtained from a man under 40 in good health. The CDR3 runs from the conserved cysteine through the conserved F or W. D genes are given only for firm matches.

j_gene	d_gene	v_gene	CDR3aa
TRBJ2-2	TRBD2	TRBV6-5	CASSYSGLAARGELFF
TRBJ2-2	.	TRBV7-9	CASETGDNTGELFF
TRBJ2-5	TRBD1	TRBV7-8	CASRSRGRGLRETQYF
TRBJ2-7	TRBD1	TRBV15	CATSRDPPDVQGDFYEQYF
TRBJ1-5	.	TRBV28	CASSDAKGSNQPQHF
TRBJ2-5	TRBD1	TRBV5-1	CASPGQDNNQETQYF
TRBJ2-3	TRBD2	TRBV7-8	CASSLNRTSGRGADTQYF
TRBJ2-5	TRBD2	TRBV11-2	CASSLGGTSGWWGETQYF
TRBJ2-1	.	TRBV6-6	CASSYEWNNEQFF
TRBJ2-1	.	TRBV7-2	CASSLRASPYNEQFF
TRBJ1-1	.	TRBV5-4	CASSLGGGGTEAFF
TRBJ2-7	.	TRBV9	CASSSGGRGNEQYF
TRBJ1-3	.	TRBV2	CASRLGMITGSSGNTIYF
TRBJ1-2	TRBD1	TRBV4-1	CASSHLTGGKYGYTF
TRBJ2-5	.	TRBV5-6	CASSWRGSDRETQYF
TRBJ2-5	.	TRBV14	CASSQSGAYQETQYF
TRBJ2-7	TRBD1	TRBV29-1	CSVAPGQRYEQYF
TRBJ1-2	TRBD1	TRBV6-5	CASSYSGTGQDYTF
TRBJ1-1	TRBD1	TRBV27	CASSLSGTGGSEAFF
TRBJ2-3	.	TRBV7-6	CASSPLGQVSTDTQYF
TRBJ1-1	.	TRBV27	CASSSLGVNTEAFF
TRBJ2-7	TRBD1	TRBV4-1	CASSQDPRQGAYEQYF
TRBJ2-7	TRBD2	TRBV7-8	CASSYRLAGTYEQYF